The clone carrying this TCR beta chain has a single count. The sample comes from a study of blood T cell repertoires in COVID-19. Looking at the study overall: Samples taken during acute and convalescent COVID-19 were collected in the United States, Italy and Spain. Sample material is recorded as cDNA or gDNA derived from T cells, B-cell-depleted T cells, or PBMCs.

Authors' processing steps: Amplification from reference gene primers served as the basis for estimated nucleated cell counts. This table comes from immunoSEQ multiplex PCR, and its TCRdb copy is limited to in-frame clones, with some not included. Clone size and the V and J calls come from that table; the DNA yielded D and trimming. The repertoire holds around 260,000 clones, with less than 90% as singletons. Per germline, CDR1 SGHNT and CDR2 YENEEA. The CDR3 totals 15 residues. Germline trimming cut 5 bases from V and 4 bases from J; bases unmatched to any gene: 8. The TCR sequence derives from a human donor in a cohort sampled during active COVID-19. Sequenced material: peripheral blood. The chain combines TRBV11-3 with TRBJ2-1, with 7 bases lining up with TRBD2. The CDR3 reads CASSPGRSTYNEQFF. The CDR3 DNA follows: TGTGCCAGCAGCCCCGGGAGGTCTACTTACAATGAGCAGTTCTTC.